Listed below are T cell receptor beta chains from one sample, sequenced in a study of molecular identifiers for immune sequencing clone quantification. TCRdb itself ran the PCR reads through MiXCR, one entry per CDR3 protein. This sample carries roughly 100,000 distinct CDR3 sequences, around 30% of them seen once, and the ten largest clones take about 9.1%. Sequencing was carried out using naive CD8+ T cells from blood, with Jurkat cell RNA spiked in. The receptors were sampled from a human donor in good health. Some libraries in this study had Jurkat cell RNA spiked in. The CDR3 runs from the conserved cysteine through the conserved F or W. The order of the fields is D gene, J gene, V gene, clone size, CDR3 DNA, CDR3 protein. The D gene is left open where the match is weak. The size field is filled for only some rows; it gives once, few, many or a size class.

D: NA
J: TRBJ1-5
V: TRBV27
size: many
DNA: TGTGCCAGCAGTTTATCTGCCCCGACAGGCGGCCAGCCCCAGCATTTT
CDR3: CASSLSAPTGGQPQHF

D: TRBD2
J: TRBJ2-7
V: TRBV7-2
size: few
DNA: TGTGCCAGCAGCTTATCTGCGGGGGGAGGCTACGAGCAGTACTTC
CDR3: CASSLSAGGGYEQYF

D: TRBD2
J: TRBJ2-1
V: TRBV2
size: many
DNA: TGTGCCAGCACTCCGGGACTAGCGGCGGGCGGCAATGAGCAGTTCTTC
CDR3: CASTPGLAAGGNEQFF

D: NA
J: TRBJ2-7
V: TRBV7-2
size: few
DNA: TGTGCCAGCAGCTCTGACTATCCTGTCCACGAGCAGTACTTC
CDR3: CASSSDYPVHEQYF

D: NA
J: TRBJ1-5
V: TRBV9
size: NA
DNA: TGTGCCAGCAGCGTAGGCCGTAGGTATCAGCCCCAGCATTTT
CDR3: CASSVGRRYQPQHF

D: NA
J: TRBJ2-5
V: TRBV28
size: NA
DNA: TGTGCCAGCAGTACCTGGACAGCGAAAGAGACCCAGTACTTC
CDR3: CASSTWTAKETQYF

D: NA
J: TRBJ1-2
V: TRBV28
size: many
DNA: TGTGCCAGCAGCGCCATCACAGCTAACTATGGCTACACCTTC
CDR3: CASSAITANYGYTF

D: NA
J: TRBJ2-1
V: TRBV24-1
size: few
DNA: TGTGCCACCTGCCCGGGGGTAGGGTTAAGAGAGCAGTTCTTC
CDR3: CATCPGVGLREQFF

D: NA
J: TRBJ2-7
V: TRBV7-2
size: NA
DNA: TGTGCCAGCAGCTTTGGGGTAGGGAAATCCTACGAGCAGTACTTC
CDR3: CASSFGVGKSYEQYF

D: NA
J: TRBJ2-3
V: TRBV9
size: NA
DNA: TGTGCCAGCAGCCCCCCGTACGCAGATACGCAGTGTTTT
CDR3: CASSPPYADTQCF

D: NA
J: TRBJ1-1
V: TRBV6-2/TRBV6-3
size: few
DNA: TGTGCCAGCAGTTACAGGGGTGAAGCTTTCTTT
CDR3: CASSYRGEAFF

D: NA
J: TRBJ1-3
V: TRBV20-1
size: few
DNA: TGCAGCGTCCCAGAACAGGCCCCGTTTGTGGACACCATATATTTT
CDR3: CSVPEQAPFVDTIYF

D: NA
J: TRBJ2-7
V: TRBV7-2
size: NA
DNA: TGTGCCAGCAGCTTAGCCGGGGCAGGGTACGAGCAGTACTTC
CDR3: CASSLAGAGYEQYF

D: NA
J: TRBJ1-6
V: TRBV7-8
size: NA
DNA: TGTGCCAGCAGCTTAAAGGGACGATACTCCTATAATTCACCCCTCCGCTTT
CDR3: CASSLKGRYSYNSPLRF

D: NA
J: TRBJ2-1
V: TRBV7-6
size: NA
DNA: TGTGCCAGCAGCTCCAGGACCCAAGCATTCAATGAGCAGTTCTTC
CDR3: CASSSRTQAFNEQFF

D: NA
J: TRBJ1-1
V: TRBV7-9
size: few
DNA: TGTGCCAGCAGCTCTCCGGGCCCTCAATGGGACACTGAAGCTTTCTTT
CDR3: CASSSPGPQWDTEAFF

D: NA
J: TRBJ2-3
V: TRBV7-9
size: NA
DNA: TGTGCCAGCAACCCTCTCAGGGCGGAAGATACGCAGTATTTT
CDR3: CASNPLRAEDTQYF

D: TRBD1
J: TRBJ1-5
V: TRBV12-3/TRBV12-4
size: few
DNA: TGTGCCAGCAAAACAGGGGAGCGGCCCCAGCATTTT
CDR3: CASKTGERPQHF

D: NA
J: TRBJ2-3
V: TRBV7-6
size: NA
DNA: TGTGCCAGCAGCTTAGTAGGCTATTCCACAGATACGCAGTATTTT
CDR3: CASSLVGYSTDTQYF

D: TRBD2
J: TRBJ2-5
V: TRBV28
size: NA
DNA: TGTGCCAGCGGTTTGATTGGACTAGGTGGAGGGGAGACCCAGTACTTC
CDR3: CASGLIGLGGGETQYF

D: NA
J: TRBJ2-1
V: TRBV2
size: few
DNA: TGTGCCAGCAGCGAAGTCCTAGCTACATACAATGAGCAGTTCTTC
CDR3: CASSEVLATYNEQFF

D: TRBD1
J: TRBJ2-3
V: TRBV12-3/TRBV12-4
size: NA
DNA: TGTGCCAGCAGTCCCAGGACAGGGTTCCTAGATACGCAGTATTTT
CDR3: CASSPRTGFLDTQYF

D: NA
J: TRBJ2-7
V: TRBV9
size: few
DNA: TGTGCCAGCAGCGTAGAGTCAGCGTACGAGCAGTACTTC
CDR3: CASSVESAYEQYF

D: TRBD1
J: TRBJ2-3
V: TRBV5-1
size: many
DNA: TGCGCCAGCAGCTTGGCACAGGGGGCAACAGATACGCAGTATTTT
CDR3: CASSLAQGATDTQYF

D: NA
J: TRBJ2-1
V: TRBV7-2
size: NA
DNA: TGTGCCAGCAGCTGGGACGAGAGCTCCTACTATGAGCAGTTCTTC
CDR3: CASSWDESSYYEQFF

D: TRBD2
J: TRBJ2-4
V: TRBV27
size: few
DNA: TGTGCCAGCAGTCCTAGCGGACCGTATAACATTCAGTACTTC
CDR3: CASSPSGPYNIQYF

D: TRBD2
J: TRBJ2-1
V: TRBV28
size: NA
DNA: TGTGCCAGCAGCACTGTACAGGGTTCCTTAGCGGGAGGTACACACAATGAGCAGTTCTTC
CDR3: CASSTVQGSLAGGTHNEQFF

D: TRBD2
J: TRBJ2-1
V: TRBV4-3
size: NA
DNA: TGCGCCAGCAGCCAAGAATCGAGGCCTAGCGGGAGTCAGAATGAGCAGTTCTTC
CDR3: CASSQESRPSGSQNEQFF

D: TRBD1
J: TRBJ1-5
V: TRBV2
size: NA
DNA: TGTGCCAGGGGACAGGGGGACAATCAGCCCCAGCATTTT
CDR3: CARGQGDNQPQHF

D: NA
J: TRBJ2-3
V: TRBV27
size: NA
DNA: TGTGCCAGCAGACATAAATTTGTTGATACGCAGTATTTT
CDR3: CASRHKFVDTQYF

D: TRBD1
J: TRBJ1-3
V: TRBV28
size: NA
DNA: TGTGCCAGCCGCCCTCGAGGGGGCCCCGGAAACACCATATATTTT
CDR3: CASRPRGGPGNTIYF

D: NA
J: TRBJ2-1
V: TRBV28
size: few
DNA: TGTGCCACCGATCCACTCCGGGACAATACCTACAATGAGCAGTTCTTC
CDR3: CATDPLRDNTYNEQFF

D: TRBD2
J: TRBJ2-1
V: TRBV9
size: few
DNA: TGTGCCAGCAGCGTAGCGCCTAGCGGGAGCACTGAGCAGTTCTTC
CDR3: CASSVAPSGSTEQFF

D: TRBD2
J: TRBJ2-7
V: TRBV4-3
size: many
DNA: TGCGCCAGCAGCCAAGGTCTAGCGGGACTAACCGAGCAGTACTTC
CDR3: CASSQGLAGLTEQYF

D: NA
J: TRBJ1-1
V: TRBV7-9
size: NA
DNA: TGTGCCAGCAGCTTAGCGATATACACTGAAGCTTTCTTT
CDR3: CASSLAIYTEAFF

D: NA
J: TRBJ2-1
V: TRBV6-5
size: NA
DNA: TGTGCCAGCAGAAACCTGGATGAGCAGTTCTTC
CDR3: CASRNLDEQFF

D: NA
J: TRBJ2-5
V: TRBV19
size: few
DNA: TGTGCCAGTAGTCCCCAACAGGGAGAAGAGACCCAGTACTTC
CDR3: CASSPQQGEETQYF

D: TRBD2
J: TRBJ2-3
V: TRBV20-1
size: NA
DNA: TGCAGTGCTATTAGCGGGGAGGTTTGGAGTAGCACAGATACGCTGTATTTT
CDR3: CSAISGEVWSSTDTLYF

D: NA
J: TRBJ2-7
V: TRBV25-1
size: few
DNA: TGTGCCAGCAGTGAATTATGGGGGTCGGGGGAGCAGTACTTC
CDR3: CASSELWGSGEQYF

D: NA
J: TRBJ2-7
V: TRBV4-3
size: NA
DNA: TGCCCCAGCAGCCAAGATAGACTACGCGAGCAGTACTTC
CDR3: CPSSQDRLREQYF

D: TRBD1
J: TRBJ2-1
V: TRBV20-1
size: NA
DNA: TGCAGTGCCAGAGTTTCGGACAGGAGTTACTACAATGAGCAGTTCTTC
CDR3: CSARVSDRSYYNEQFF

D: NA
J: TRBJ2-7
V: TRBV6-5
size: few
DNA: TGTGCCAGCAGTTTCCGGACGGAAACCGCCTACGAGCAGTACTTC
CDR3: CASSFRTETAYEQYF

D: NA
J: TRBJ1-5
V: TRBV27
size: NA
DNA: TGTGCCAGCAGTGTCATGGGAGGGTCTCAGCCCCAGCATTTT
CDR3: CASSVMGGSQPQHF

D: NA
J: TRBJ2-1
V: TRBV12-3/TRBV12-4
size: NA
DNA: TGTGCCTGCCTGGTCCAGTTCAAAGAGCAGTTCTTC
CDR3: CACLVQFKEQFF

D: NA
J: TRBJ2-7
V: TRBV4-3
size: few
DNA: TGCGCCAGCAGCCAAGGTGGAGCGGGCCAGTACTTC
CDR3: CASSQGGAGQYF

D: TRBD1
J: TRBJ1-1
V: TRBV7-9
size: NA
DNA: TGTGCCAGCAGCCGACAGGGTAGCCCTGAAGCTTTCTTT
CDR3: CASSRQGSPEAFF

D: NA
J: TRBJ2-7
V: TRBV11-2
size: NA
DNA: TGTGCCAGCACCGGAAAAGCCTCCTACGAGCAGTACTTC
CDR3: CASTGKASYEQYF

D: NA
J: TRBJ2-7
V: TRBV20-1
size: NA
DNA: TGCAGTGCTAGAGATAGAGGGCGGGCAACGGGGAGAATCGAGCAGTACTTC
CDR3: CSARDRGRATGRIEQYF